This is a list of T cell receptor beta chains from one sample in a study of blood T cell repertoires in COVID-19. Some clones are missing from TCRdb's copy, which holds only in-frame ones; the method was immunoSEQ multiplex PCR. The table includes roughly 66,000 clones, roughly 84% detected once. Sequencing used peripheral blood. These receptors were collected from a woman aged 55-70 years with acute or convalescent COVID-19. Both conserved end residues are part of each CDR3. D genes are given only for firm matches. Clone size is stated in some rows and not others, as once, few, many or a class when expanded.

cdr3_nt: TGTGCCAGCAGCAAGCCCTCCGGGTACGAGCAGTACTTC
cdr3_aa: CASSKPSGYEQYF
v_call: TRBV21-1
cdr3_length: 13
clone_size: -
j_call: TRBJ2-7
d_call: -

cdr3_nt: TGTGCCAGCAGCCACCGGGGGGGCCGGGGCGGGGAGCTGTTTTTT
cdr3_aa: CASSHRGGRGGELFF
v_call: TRBV9
cdr3_length: 15
clone_size: -
j_call: TRBJ2-2
d_call: TRBD2

cdr3_nt: TGTGCCACCAGTGACTCCGCGACTAGCGGGGGGACCTACAATGAGCAGTTCTTC
cdr3_aa: CATSDSATSGGTYNEQFF
v_call: TRBV24-1
cdr3_length: 18
clone_size: -
j_call: TRBJ2-1
d_call: TRBD2

cdr3_nt: TGTGCCAGTAGGGGGGGGAAAGCGGGCAATCAGCCCCAGCATTTT
cdr3_aa: CASRGGKAGNQPQHF
v_call: TRBV6-5
cdr3_length: 15
clone_size: -
j_call: TRBJ1-5
d_call: -

cdr3_nt: TGTGCCAATACGGGACAGGGGAAAGCCTACGAGCAGTACTTC
cdr3_aa: CANTGQGKAYEQYF
v_call: TRBV6-5
cdr3_length: 14
clone_size: few
j_call: TRBJ2-7
d_call: TRBD1

cdr3_nt: TGTGCCAGCAGCCCCAGGACGGACCCTAGCCTCGGAAACACCATATATTTT
cdr3_aa: CASSPRTDPSLGNTIYF
v_call: TRBV9
cdr3_length: 17
clone_size: -
j_call: TRBJ1-3
d_call: -

cdr3_nt: TGTGCCAGCAGCCCGGGACGGGGCGCGGGGTCTCTCTATGGCTACACCTTC
cdr3_aa: CASSPGRGAGSLYGYTF
v_call: TRBV5-6
cdr3_length: 17
clone_size: -
j_call: TRBJ1-2
d_call: -

cdr3_nt: TGTGCCAGCAGTACTAGCGGGAAATACAATGAGCAGTTCTTC
cdr3_aa: CASSTSGKYNEQFF
v_call: TRBV6-5
cdr3_length: 14
clone_size: few
j_call: TRBJ2-1
d_call: TRBD2

cdr3_nt: TGTGCCAGCAGTCGACTCGGACAGGGGAACACTGAAGCTTTCTTT
cdr3_aa: CASSRLGQGNTEAFF
v_call: TRBV6-5
cdr3_length: 15
clone_size: -
j_call: TRBJ1-1
d_call: TRBD1

cdr3_nt: TGTGCCAGCAGCCCGCACTCTGGCTCCTACGAGCAGTACTTC
cdr3_aa: CASSPHSGSYEQYF
v_call: TRBV11-3
cdr3_length: 14
clone_size: -
j_call: TRBJ2-7
d_call: -

cdr3_nt: TGTGCCAGCAGCTTGGAACAGGGGGCCTTAAATTCACCCCTCCACTTT
cdr3_aa: CASSLEQGALNSPLHF
v_call: TRBV5-5
cdr3_length: 16
clone_size: -
j_call: TRBJ1-6
d_call: TRBD1

cdr3_nt: TGTGCCAGTAGTACGGGGGACAGGGGGAAAAGTGGCTACACCTTC
cdr3_aa: CASSTGDRGKSGYTF
v_call: TRBV19
cdr3_length: 15
clone_size: medium-sized
j_call: TRBJ1-2
d_call: TRBD1

cdr3_nt: TGTGCCAGTAGTCCGACACAGGCGAACACTGAAGCTTTCTTT
cdr3_aa: CASSPTQANTEAFF
v_call: TRBV19
cdr3_length: 14
clone_size: -
j_call: TRBJ1-1
d_call: -

cdr3_nt: TGTGCCACCAGCAGATACACAGGGGATCAGCCCCAGCATTTT
cdr3_aa: CATSRYTGDQPQHF
v_call: TRBV15
cdr3_length: 14
clone_size: -
j_call: TRBJ1-5
d_call: TRBD1

cdr3_nt: TGTGCCAGCAGCCTAACAGGGGTCGGAAACACCATATATTTT
cdr3_aa: CASSLTGVGNTIYF
v_call: TRBV6-5
cdr3_length: 14
clone_size: -
j_call: TRBJ1-3
d_call: TRBD1

cdr3_nt: TGTGCCTGGAGTGTCTCGGACAGGGGGTCTTACGAGCAGTACTTC
cdr3_aa: CAWSVSDRGSYEQYF
v_call: TRBV30
cdr3_length: 15
clone_size: -
j_call: TRBJ2-7
d_call: TRBD1

cdr3_nt: TGTGCCAGCAGCCGTACAGGGGGACTCGCAGATACGCAGTATTTT
cdr3_aa: CASSRTGGLADTQYF
v_call: TRBV7-9
cdr3_length: 15
clone_size: -
j_call: TRBJ2-3
d_call: TRBD1

cdr3_nt: TGTGCCAGCGGGGTGGGGGGGCCCGCAGATACGCAGTATTTT
cdr3_aa: CASGVGGPADTQYF
v_call: TRBV6-6
cdr3_length: 14
clone_size: -
j_call: TRBJ2-3
d_call: -

cdr3_nt: TGTGCCAGCAGCGCGGAGGGATCTGGGGCCAACGTCCTGACTTTC
cdr3_aa: CASSAEGSGANVLTF
v_call: TRBV6-5
cdr3_length: 15
clone_size: -
j_call: TRBJ2-6
d_call: -

cdr3_nt: TGCGCCAGCAGCCCGGTTGTCCGGGGGGACTATGGCTACACCTTC
cdr3_aa: CASSPVVRGDYGYTF
v_call: TRBV5-1
cdr3_length: 15
clone_size: -
j_call: TRBJ1-2
d_call: -

cdr3_nt: TGTGCCAGTAGTACTCCCCGGGTCTCGCGCAATCAGCCCCAGCATTTT
cdr3_aa: CASSTPRVSRNQPQHF
v_call: TRBV19
cdr3_length: 16
clone_size: -
j_call: TRBJ1-5
d_call: -

cdr3_nt: TGCAGTGCTAGTGGGGACAGGGGGCCCGGGGCGATCACCGGGGAGCTGTTTTTT
cdr3_aa: CSASGDRGPGAITGELFF
v_call: TRBV20-1
cdr3_length: 18
clone_size: -
j_call: TRBJ2-2
d_call: TRBD1

cdr3_nt: TGCGCCAGCAGGTATGGCTTTGGTGAGCAGTTCTTC
cdr3_aa: CASRYGFGEQFF
v_call: TRBV10-2
cdr3_length: 12
clone_size: -
j_call: TRBJ2-1
d_call: -

cdr3_nt: TGTGCCAGCTCTGGACAGGGGGCGAACACCGGGGAGCTGTTTTTT
cdr3_aa: CASSGQGANTGELFF
v_call: TRBV19
cdr3_length: 15
clone_size: few
j_call: TRBJ2-2
d_call: TRBD1

cdr3_nt: TGTGCCAGCAGCTACGGACAGGGGAACTATGGCTACACCTTC
cdr3_aa: CASSYGQGNYGYTF
v_call: TRBV9
cdr3_length: 14
clone_size: few
j_call: TRBJ1-2
d_call: TRBD1

cdr3_nt: TGTGCCAGCAGCTTCTTTGGGACTACGGGGTCCAATGAGCAGTTCTTC
cdr3_aa: CASSFFGTTGSNEQFF
v_call: TRBV11-3
cdr3_length: 16
clone_size: -
j_call: TRBJ2-1
d_call: TRBD2

cdr3_nt: TGTGCCAGCAGCCAAGGGGGACAGGCCACTAATGAAAAACTGTTTTTT
cdr3_aa: CASSQGGQATNEKLFF
v_call: TRBV4-2
cdr3_length: 16
clone_size: -
j_call: TRBJ1-4
d_call: TRBD1

cdr3_nt: TGTGCCAGCAGCCAAGGAGCACAGGGAAGCAATCAGCCCCAGCATTTT
cdr3_aa: CASSQGAQGSNQPQHF
v_call: TRBV3-1/TRBV3-2
cdr3_length: 16
clone_size: few
j_call: TRBJ1-5
d_call: -

cdr3_nt: TGCAGCGTTACACGGACAGGGACATACAATGAGCAGTTCTTC
cdr3_aa: CSVTRTGTYNEQFF
v_call: TRBV29-1
cdr3_length: 14
clone_size: -
j_call: TRBJ2-1
d_call: TRBD1

cdr3_nt: TGTGCCAGTAGGGCTCGACAGGGGGCCCACGAGCAGTACTTC
cdr3_aa: CASRARQGAHEQYF
v_call: TRBV19
cdr3_length: 14
clone_size: -
j_call: TRBJ2-7
d_call: TRBD1

cdr3_nt: TGTGCCACCAGCAGGGACAGGACTACACCCCTCCACTTT
cdr3_aa: CATSRDRTTPLHF
v_call: TRBV15
cdr3_length: 13
clone_size: few
j_call: TRBJ1-6
d_call: TRBD1

cdr3_nt: TGTGCCAGCAGGTTAACAAGCGCAACTAATGAAAAACTGTTTTTT
cdr3_aa: CASRLTSATNEKLFF
v_call: TRBV6-5
cdr3_length: 15
clone_size: -
j_call: TRBJ1-4
d_call: -

cdr3_nt: TGTGCCAGCAGCTTAAGGGCTAGCGGGGGCAATGAGCAGTTCTTC
cdr3_aa: CASSLRASGGNEQFF
v_call: TRBV7-8
cdr3_length: 15
clone_size: -
j_call: TRBJ2-1
d_call: TRBD2

cdr3_nt: TGTGCCAGCAGCCCAAGACCGGGACAACACACCGGGGAGCTGTTTTTT
cdr3_aa: CASSPRPGQHTGELFF
v_call: TRBV14
cdr3_length: 16
clone_size: -
j_call: TRBJ2-2
d_call: -

cdr3_nt: TGTGCCAGCTATCCTACATACCCCCTCAGGGACAATGAGCAGTTCTTC
cdr3_aa: CASYPTYPLRDNEQFF
v_call: TRBV7-2
cdr3_length: 16
clone_size: -
j_call: TRBJ2-1
d_call: -

cdr3_nt: TGTGCCAGCAGGTTTGGGGGGGCCAACACCGGGGAGCTGTTTTTT
cdr3_aa: CASRFGGANTGELFF
v_call: TRBV5-6
cdr3_length: 15
clone_size: -
j_call: TRBJ2-2
d_call: -

cdr3_nt: TGTGCCACCAGCGGAGGGACTAGCGCCAGCACAGATACGCAGTATTTT
cdr3_aa: CATSGGTSASTDTQYF
v_call: TRBV15
cdr3_length: 16
clone_size: -
j_call: TRBJ2-3
d_call: TRBD2

cdr3_nt: TGTGCCAGCAGTTTTGCGACAGACGAGCAGTACTTC
cdr3_aa: CASSFATDEQYF
v_call: TRBV12-3/TRBV12-4
cdr3_length: 12
clone_size: -
j_call: TRBJ2-7
d_call: -

cdr3_nt: TGTGCCAGCAGCTCTGGACAGGGAGGAAAACTGTTTTTT
cdr3_aa: CASSSGQGGKLFF
v_call: TRBV5-6
cdr3_length: 13
clone_size: -
j_call: TRBJ1-4
d_call: TRBD1

cdr3_nt: TGCAGTGCTAGTAGGGGACTAGCGGCCACCTACGAGCAGTACTTC
cdr3_aa: CSASRGLAATYEQYF
v_call: TRBV20-1
cdr3_length: 15
clone_size: -
j_call: TRBJ2-7
d_call: TRBD2

cdr3_nt: TGTGCCAGCAGCTTGGCCCAAGATACGCAGTATTTT
cdr3_aa: CASSLAQDTQYF
v_call: TRBV5-4
cdr3_length: 12
clone_size: -
j_call: TRBJ2-3
d_call: -

cdr3_nt: TGTGCCAGCTCACCACCGGACGTGGGCAGGGGGATCCAGAGCTCCTACGAGCAGTACTTC
cdr3_aa: CASSPPDVGRGIQSSYEQYF
v_call: TRBV18
cdr3_length: 20
clone_size: -
j_call: TRBJ2-7
d_call: TRBD1

cdr3_nt: TGTGCCAGTAGTATAAACAGGGAGTCGGGTGGCTACACCTTC
cdr3_aa: CASSINRESGGYTF
v_call: TRBV19
cdr3_length: 14
clone_size: -
j_call: TRBJ1-2
d_call: -

cdr3_nt: TGTGCCAGCAGCTTAGCGGTTGCGAGCAATCAGCCCCAGCATTTT
cdr3_aa: CASSLAVASNQPQHF
v_call: TRBV7-8
cdr3_length: 15
clone_size: -
j_call: TRBJ1-5
d_call: -

cdr3_nt: TGTGCCTCAGGAACGTGGAACACTGAAGCTTTCTTT
cdr3_aa: CASGTWNTEAFF
v_call: TRBV30
cdr3_length: 12
clone_size: few
j_call: TRBJ1-1
d_call: -

cdr3_nt: TGTGCCATCAGTGAGTCCGGGACAGCGTGGGACTATGGCTACACCTTC
cdr3_aa: CAISESGTAWDYGYTF
v_call: TRBV10-3
cdr3_length: 16
clone_size: -
j_call: TRBJ1-2
d_call: TRBD1

cdr3_nt: TGTGCCAGCAGCTTGACGACAGGGGCCAGCAATCAGCCCCAGCATTTT
cdr3_aa: CASSLTTGASNQPQHF
v_call: TRBV7-9
cdr3_length: 16
clone_size: -
j_call: TRBJ1-5
d_call: TRBD1

cdr3_nt: TGTGCCAGTCGGGGGGGGCCCCACACTGAAGCTTTCTTT
cdr3_aa: CASRGGPHTEAFF
v_call: TRBV19
cdr3_length: 13
clone_size: -
j_call: TRBJ1-1
d_call: -

cdr3_nt: TGTGCCAGCAGTTACGGTCGGGACAGGGGATTTGAAGCTTTCTTT
cdr3_aa: CASSYGRDRGFEAFF
v_call: TRBV6-6
cdr3_length: 15
clone_size: -
j_call: TRBJ1-1
d_call: TRBD1

cdr3_nt: TGTGCCAGCAGCTTCAGGGCTGCAGGGTGGCGAGACACAGATACGCAGTATTTT
cdr3_aa: CASSFRAAGWRDTDTQYF
v_call: TRBV7-9
cdr3_length: 18
clone_size: -
j_call: TRBJ2-3
d_call: -

cdr3_nt: TGCGCCAGCAGCCACAATGAGGAAAACATTCAGTACTTC
cdr3_aa: CASSHNEENIQYF
v_call: TRBV5-1
cdr3_length: 13
clone_size: few
j_call: TRBJ2-4
d_call: -

cdr3_nt: TGTGCCTGGAGTGCCTTCGGGGGAGTAAGCACTGAAGCTTTCTTT
cdr3_aa: CAWSAFGGVSTEAFF
v_call: TRBV30
cdr3_length: 15
clone_size: -
j_call: TRBJ1-1
d_call: -

cdr3_nt: TGTGCCAGCAGTTTAAAAGGGCAGGGAAATAATTCACCCCTCCACTTT
cdr3_aa: CASSLKGQGNNSPLHF
v_call: TRBV27
cdr3_length: 16
clone_size: -
j_call: TRBJ1-6
d_call: -

cdr3_nt: TGCGCCAGCAGCCACCGCCTCGAGTTCACTGAAGCTTTCTTT
cdr3_aa: CASSHRLEFTEAFF
v_call: TRBV4-1
cdr3_length: 14
clone_size: -
j_call: TRBJ1-1
d_call: -

cdr3_nt: TGCAGCGGTAAGACAGGGCCCTACGAGCAGTACTTC
cdr3_aa: CSGKTGPYEQYF
v_call: TRBV29-1
cdr3_length: 12
clone_size: -
j_call: TRBJ2-7
d_call: TRBD1

cdr3_nt: TGTGCCAGCAGCCAAGGACAGGGCCTCTCCTACGAGCAGTACTTC
cdr3_aa: CASSQGQGLSYEQYF
v_call: TRBV5-6
cdr3_length: 15
clone_size: -
j_call: TRBJ2-7
d_call: TRBD1

cdr3_nt: TGTGCCAGCAGCGCGACAGGGGCTAACTATGGCTACACCTTC
cdr3_aa: CASSATGANYGYTF
v_call: TRBV5-6
cdr3_length: 14
clone_size: -
j_call: TRBJ1-2
d_call: TRBD1

cdr3_nt: TGCGCCAGCAGCTTGGGGGGACAGGGTGCAACTAATGAAAAACTGTTTTTT
cdr3_aa: CASSLGGQGATNEKLFF
v_call: TRBV5-1
cdr3_length: 17
clone_size: -
j_call: TRBJ1-4
d_call: TRBD1

cdr3_nt: TGCGCCAGCAGCCAAGTAATTAAGGGGGAGCCCACAGATACGCAGTATTTT
cdr3_aa: CASSQVIKGEPTDTQYF
v_call: TRBV4-1
cdr3_length: 17
clone_size: few
j_call: TRBJ2-3
d_call: -